Listed here are 19 T cell receptor beta chains from one sample, sequenced in a study of shared T cell receptors in the human thymus. TCRdb keeps only in-frame clones here, not all; method: immunoSEQ multiplex PCR. The sample lists approximately 660,000 clones, roughly 90% occurring once. A further study also used this sample, focusing on human thymus T cells.

Sequencing was carried out using thymocytes. The receptors were sampled from a boy in the first two years of life with a congenital heart defect.

This rearrangement joins TRBV6-1 to TRBJ1-2; TRBD1 might be the D (5 bases). The length of the CDR3 is 13 residues. Germline values: CDR1 MNHNS, CDR2 SASEGT. V lost 8 bases and J 4 bases, leaving 14 bases between the germline ends. The CDR3 spells CASGARTSYGYTF. CDR3 DNA: TGTGCCAGCGGGGCCAGGACGTCCTATGGCTACACCTTC.

This clone showed up just once. The chain links TRBV5-6 to TRBJ2-3, with a possible D match to TRBD2 (6 bases). Trimming took off 0 bases at V and 3 bases at J, with 14 bases between the two ends. The CDR3 has 16 residues. Germline V gene sequence: CDR1 SGHDT, CDR2 YYEEEE. Here the CDR3 reads CASSLEAGMRTDTQYF. In DNA, the CDR3 is TGTGCCAGCAGCTTGGAGGCGGGAATGAGGACAGATACGCAGTATTTT.

The gene calls are TRBV4-2 and TRBJ2-7, with D perhaps TRBD1 (5 bases). CDR1 is LGHNA, CDR2 YNFKEQ, per germline. Trimming removed 2 bases from V and 5 bases from J, with 13 bases in between. CDR3 length: 14 amino acids. CDR3 residues: CASSQQGSAHEQYF. DNA for the CDR3: TGTGCCAGCAGCCAACAGGGAAGTGCTCACGAGCAGTACTTC.

This chain joins TRBV12-5 and TRBJ2-3; D perhaps matches TRBD2 (6 bases). V lost 2 bases and J 0 bases, leaving 12 bases between the germline ends. The CDR3 consists of 16 residues. Germline CDR1 is LGHNT and CDR2 is FRNRAP. As DNA, the CDR3 is TGTGCTAGTGGTTTGCGGGGGTCAGGGAGCACAGATACGCAGTATTTT. Translated: CASGLRGSGSTDTQYF. The full variable domain, in which reference TRBV12-5 and TRBJ2-3 provide the parts outside the CDR3, is DARVTQTPRHKVTEMGQEVTMRCQPILGHNTVFWYRQTMMQGLELLAYFRNRAPLDDSGMPKDRFSAEMPDATLATLKIQPSEPRDSAVYFCASGLRGSGSTDTQYFGPGTRLTVL.

The chain combines TRBV5-1 with TRBJ2-1; tentative D call: TRBD1 (7 bases). The germline CDR1 and CDR2 sequences are SGHRS and YFSETQ. V was pared by 3 bases and J by 9 bases, with 10 bases between. The CDR3 is made up of 12 amino acids. The CDR3 is CASSWRDSEQFF. CDR3 nucleotide sequence: TGCGCCAGCAGCTGGCGGGACAGTGAGCAGTTCTTC. Filled out from reference TRBV5-1 and TRBJ2-1, the complete variable domain reads KAGVTQTPRYLIKTRGQQVTLSCSPISGHRSVSWYQQTPGQGLQFLFEYFSETQRNKGNFPGRFSGRQFSNSRSEMNVSTLELGDSALYLCASSWRDSEQFFGPGTRLTVL.

The CDR3 nucleotides are TGTGCCAGCGGCGGACAGGGGGCCGTTCAGCCCCAGCATTTT. This encodes CASGGQGAVQPQHF. This sequence joins TRBV19 and TRBJ1-5, with 11 bases identical to TRBD1. Trimming took 9 bases from V and 6 from J; bases not matched to a gene: 7. This CDR3 has 14 amino acids. In germline, CDR1 is LNHDA, CDR2 SQIVND (reference sequence).

The chain employs TRBV15 and TRBJ1-5; 7 bases are shared with TRBD1. Germline trimming cut 0 bases from V and 6 bases from J; bases unmatched to any gene: 14. The CDR3 consists of 18 residues. Germline V lookup: CDR1 LNHNV, CDR2 YYDKDF (reference sequence). CDR3 loop: CATSRDWASEQGGQPQHF. The DNA for the CDR3 is TGTGCCACCAGCAGAGATTGGGCGTCGGAGCAGGGGGGTCAGCCCCAGCATTTT. The full variable domain, rest sourced from reference TRBV15 and TRBJ1-5, is DAMVIQNPRYQVTQFGKPVTLSCSQTLNHNVMYWYQQKSSQAPKLLFHYYDKDFNNEADTPDNFQSRRPNTSFCFLDIRSPGLGDTAMYLCATSRDWASEQGGQPQHFGDGTRLSIL.

This clone was seen a single time. CDR3 sequence (DNA): TGTGCCAGCAGCTTGGGACAGGGACTCTCCCTAAATGAGGAAAAACTGTTTTTT. This codes for CASSLGQGLSLNEEKLFF. The chain links TRBV5-5 to TRBJ1-4, with 7 bases identical to TRBD1. The CDR3 has 18 amino acids. Trimming took 0 bases from V and 8 from J; bases not matched to a gene: 16. Germline CDR1 and CDR2: SGHKS and YYEKEE (reference sequence).

CDR3 residues: CASSQDTGIYEQYF. The CDR3 coding sequence is TGCGCCAGCAGCCAAGATACGGGAATTTACGAGCAGTACTTC. The rearrangement joins TRBV4-1 to TRBJ2-7; D possibly corresponds to TRBD2 (5 bases). Trimming removed 0 bases from V and 4 bases from J, with 10 bases in between. Looked up from germline, CDR1 is MGHRA and CDR2 is YSYEKL. The CDR3 covers 14 residues.

The chain uses TRBV7-8 and TRBJ2-7; TRBD2 agrees at 9 bases. The CDR3 sequence is 21 residues long. From germline, CDR1 is SGHVS and CDR2 FQNEAQ. The J segment lost 5 bases and the V segment lost 5 bases, leaving 28 bases of the junction unmatched. This CDR3 is CASSHSLEVAGVERKVHEQYF. CDR3 in DNA: TGTGCCAGCAGCCACAGTTTGGAGGTAGCGGGAGTGGAGAGGAAAGTACACGAGCAGTACTTC.

The V gene is TRBV7-2, the J gene TRBJ2-7, with 10 positions matching TRBD1. The V gene end was trimmed by 5 bases and the J gene end by 3 bases; junction bases not matched to a gene: 10. The germline V gene encodes CDR1 SGHTA and CDR2 FQGNSA. The CDR3 runs to 16 residues. The CDR3 reads CASSQEGRTGGYEQYF. CDR3 DNA: TGTGCCAGCAGCCAGGAGGGCAGGACAGGGGGCTACGAGCAGTACTTC.

The rearrangement links TRBV10-2 to TRBJ2-3; a weak D match, TRBD1 (6 bases). Trimming left V 0 bases short and J 2 bases short, with 21 bases between. Germline-derived CDR1 and CDR2 are WSHSY and SAAADI. The CDR3 is 19 residues long. CDR3 protein: CASSESPADRRLFTDTQYF. The CDR3 region has the DNA TGCGCCAGCAGTGAGTCCCCCGCCGACAGGCGTCTATTCACAGATACGCAGTATTTT.

The gene calls are TRBV23-1 and TRBJ1-1, with D perhaps TRBD1 (6 bases). TRBV23-1 is assigned to the ORF class and has an uncertain function. This CDR3 region has 14 residues. The V end lost 10 bases, the J end lost 0 bases, and 15 bases lay between the germline ends. The CDR3 sequence: CAILSRDMNTEAFF. For the CDR3, the DNA is TGCGCCATCCTTTCCAGGGACATGAACACTGAAGCTTTCTTT.

The V and J genes are TRBV6-1 and TRBJ2-2; D is unclear. Trimming removed 7 bases at V and 7 bases at J, with 10 bases between. From germline, CDR1 is MNHNS and CDR2 SASEGT. This CDR3 is built from 12 residues. The DNA for the CDR3 is TGTGCCAGCATGGCCCCGGGCGGGGAGCTGTTTTTT. This gives the protein CASMAPGGELFF.

This rearrangement joins TRBV7-9 to TRBJ2-7; 8 bases match TRBD1. Germline V gene lookup returns CDR1 SEHNR and CDR2 FQNEAQ (reference sequence). The CDR3 runs 19 residues. V lost 0 bases, J lost 0 bases, and 13 bases stayed unmatched. The CDR3 DNA sequence: TGTGCCAGCAGCTTAGCGCCCCGGGACAGGAGCGGACCCTCCTACGAGCAGTACTTC. Protein product: CASSLAPRDRSGPSYEQYF. Looking up the rest from reference TRBV7-9 and TRBJ2-7 gives the full variable domain: DTGVSQNPRHKITKRGQNVTFRCDPISEHNRLYWYRQTLGQGPEFLTYFQNEAQLEKSRLLSDRFSAERPKGSFSTLEIQRTEQGDSAMYLCASSLAPRDRSGPSYEQYFGPGTRLTVT.

The V and J genes are TRBV7-2 and TRBJ2-6, with 7 bases identical to TRBD1. The CDR3 length is 18 residues. V was pared by 5 bases and J by 0 bases, with 10 bases of the junction left unmatched. CDR1 and CDR2 (germline): SGHTA, FQGNSA. The CDR3 reads CASSQGEHKLSGANVLTF. The CDR3 DNA sequence: TGTGCCAGCAGCCAGGGGGAGCATAAACTCTCTGGGGCCAACGTCCTGACTTTC. The full variable domain, rest sourced from reference TRBV7-2 and TRBJ2-6, is GAGVSQSPSNKVTEKGKDVELRCDPISGHTALYWYRQSLGQGLEFLIYFQGNSAPDKSGLPSDRFSAERTGGSVSTLTIQRTQQEDSAVYLCASSQGEHKLSGANVLTFGAGSRLTVL.

The chain has TRBV30 and TRBJ1-2; D is uncertain. The V gene's germline CDR1 is GTSNPN and CDR2 SVGIG (reference sequence). Between the trimmed V and J ends, which lost 6 bases and 0 bases, there was a span of 20 bases. CDR3 length: 16 amino acids. The CDR3 sequence: CACTRYRQSPNYGYTF. The CDR3 coding sequence is TGTGCCTGTACCAGATATCGTCAGTCCCCTAACTATGGCTACACCTTC. The full variable domain, rest sourced from reference TRBV30 and TRBJ1-2, is SQTIHQWPATLVQPVGSPLSLECTVEGTSNPNLYWYRQAAGRGLQLLFYSVGIGQISSEVPQNLSASRPQDRQFILSSKKLLLSDSGFYLCACTRYRQSPNYGYTFGSGTRLTVV.

V and J are TRBV6-1 and TRBJ2-1; D unclear. The CDR3 consists of 13 residues. Looked up from germline, CDR1 is MNHNS and CDR2 is SASEGT. Between the trimmed V and J ends, which lost 0 bases and 5 bases, there was a span of 5 bases. CDR3 nucleotides: TGTGCCAGCAGTGAAGCCGGTGACAATGAGCAGTTCTTC. Translation: CASSEAGDNEQFF.

This chain joins TRBV2 and TRBJ2-7, with no clear D. Trimming pared 4 bases from V and 3 bases from J, leaving 10 bases between. Germline V gene lookup returns CDR1 SNHLY and CDR2 FYNNEI. The CDR3 spans 13 residues. CDR3 amino acids: CASSALGDYEQYF. In nucleotides, the CDR3 is TGTGCCAGCAGTGCATTAGGAGACTACGAGCAGTACTTC. The full variable domain, completed using reference TRBV2 and TRBJ2-7, is EPEVTQTPSHQVTQMGQEVILRCVPISNHLYFYWYRQILGQKVEFLVSFYNNEISEKSEIFDDQFSVERPDGSNFTLKIRSTKLEDSAMYFCASSALGDYEQYFGPGTRLTVT.